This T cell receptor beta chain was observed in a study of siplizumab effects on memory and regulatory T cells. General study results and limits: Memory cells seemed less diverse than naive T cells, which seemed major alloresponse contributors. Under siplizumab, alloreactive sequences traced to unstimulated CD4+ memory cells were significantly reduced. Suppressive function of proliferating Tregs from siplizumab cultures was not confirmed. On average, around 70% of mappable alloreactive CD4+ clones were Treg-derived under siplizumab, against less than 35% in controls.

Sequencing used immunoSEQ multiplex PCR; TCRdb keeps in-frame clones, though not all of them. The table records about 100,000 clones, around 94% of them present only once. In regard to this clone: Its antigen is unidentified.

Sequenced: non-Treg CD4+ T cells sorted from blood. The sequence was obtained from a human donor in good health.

The CDR3 loop reads CASSPGDRVKYEQYF. The CDR3 DNA is TGCGCCAGCAGCCCCGGTGACAGGGTTAAGTACGAGCAGTACTTC. V usage is TRBV5-1 and J usage is TRBJ2-7; 7 bases line up with TRBD1. Germline assignment: CDR1 SGHRS and CDR2 YFSETQ. The CDR3 covers 15 residues. V was clipped by 4 bases and J by 4 bases; unmatched bases: 11.